This T cell receptor beta chain is from a study of T cell responses to AZD1222 COVID-19 vaccine. About the study: Second-dose intervals near 4 or 12 weeks were combined.

Method: immunoSEQ multiplex PCR; TCRdb's copy keeps in-frame clones and lacks some. The profile shows under 100,000 clones, roughly 88% of them singletons. V trimming: 5 bases; J trimming: 7 bases; junction bases outside the gene matches: 9. Per germline, CDR1 SNHLY and CDR2 FYNNEI. The CDR3 runs to 16 residues. Sequencing used peripheral blood, obtained on day 0 of AZD1222 vaccination. V usage is TRBV2 and J usage is TRBJ2-4; 12 bases are shared with TRBD2. The receptor's source is an adult in good health. CDR3 nucleotides: TGTGCCAGCAGTCCTGGACTAGCGGGATTGGCGAACATTCAGTACTTC. Translation: CASSPGLAGLANIQYF. The complete variable domain, with remaining parts taken from reference TRBV2 and TRBJ2-4, reads EPEVTQTPSHQVTQMGQEVILRCVPISNHLYFYWYRQILGQKVEFLVSFYNNEISEKSEIFDDQFSVERPDGSNFTLKIRSTKLEDSAMYFCASSPGLAGLANIQYFGAGTRLSVL.